The text below deals with one T cell receptor (beta chain). With 3 bases removed from V and 5 bases from J, the gap between germline ends came to 16 bases. This CDR3 has 16 residues. The germline gives CDR1 MNHEY, CDR2 SMNVEV (reference sequence). This entry belongs to a study of blood T cell repertoires in COVID-19. Study details: Donors in the United States, Italy and Spain gave samples during acute or convalescent COVID-19. The cDNA or gDNA used as material had been derived from T cells, B-cell-depleted T cells, or PBMCs.

Original analysis: By means of reference gene primer amplification, nucleated cell counts were estimated. TCRdb's copy holds only in-frame clones and misses some; the assay was immunoSEQ multiplex PCR. The V and J calls and the clone size are those of that table, but D and trimming were determined from the DNA. This sample has some 30,000 clones, with 70% to 90% found just once. The receptor was isolated from a man in his 70s with active COVID-19. The V gene is TRBV27, the J gene TRBJ2-2; possibly TRBD1 for D (6 bases). Input material: peripheral blood. The CDR3 DNA reads TGTGCCAGCAGTTTTAGACGGACAGTAGAAACCGGGGAGCTGTTTTTT. This translates into CASSFRRTVETGELFF.